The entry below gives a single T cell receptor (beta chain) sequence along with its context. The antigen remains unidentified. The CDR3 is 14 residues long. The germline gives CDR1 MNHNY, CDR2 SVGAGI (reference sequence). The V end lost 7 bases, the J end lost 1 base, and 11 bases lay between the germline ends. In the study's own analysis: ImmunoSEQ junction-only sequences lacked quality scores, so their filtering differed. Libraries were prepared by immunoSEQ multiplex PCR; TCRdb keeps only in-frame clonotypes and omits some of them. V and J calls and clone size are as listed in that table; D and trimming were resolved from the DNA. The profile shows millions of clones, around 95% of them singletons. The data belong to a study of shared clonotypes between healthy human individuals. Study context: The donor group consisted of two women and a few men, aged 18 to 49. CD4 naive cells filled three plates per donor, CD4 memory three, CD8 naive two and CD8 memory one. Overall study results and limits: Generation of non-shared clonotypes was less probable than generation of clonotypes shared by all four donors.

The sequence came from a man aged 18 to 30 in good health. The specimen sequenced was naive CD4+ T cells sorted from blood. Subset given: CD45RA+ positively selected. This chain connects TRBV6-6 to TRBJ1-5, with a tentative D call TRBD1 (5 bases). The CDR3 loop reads CASTPGVSNQPQHF. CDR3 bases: TGTGCCAGCACTCCGGGGGTAAGCAATCAGCCCCAGCATTTT.